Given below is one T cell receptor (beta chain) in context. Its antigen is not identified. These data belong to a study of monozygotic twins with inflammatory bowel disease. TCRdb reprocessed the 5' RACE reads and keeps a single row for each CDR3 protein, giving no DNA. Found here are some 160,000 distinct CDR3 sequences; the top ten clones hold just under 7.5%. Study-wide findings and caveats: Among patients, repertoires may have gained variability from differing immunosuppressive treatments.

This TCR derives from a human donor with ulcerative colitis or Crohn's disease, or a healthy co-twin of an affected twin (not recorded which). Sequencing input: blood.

This chain's CDR3 is CASSLATDQPQHF. This chain connects TRBV5-1 to TRBJ1-5. The CDR3 contains 13 residues. The germline V gene encodes CDR1 SGHRS and CDR2 YFSETQ.